This T cell receptor (beta chain) was found in a study of T cells in localized non-small cell lung cancer. CDR3 length: 15 amino acids. In germline, CDR1 is SGDLS, CDR2 YYNGEE. Trimming stripped 2 bases from V and 6 bases from J, with 16 bases between. TCRdb keeps only in-frame clones here, not all; method: immunoSEQ multiplex PCR. The sample records some 140,000 clones, 70% to 90% being singletons. The chain is built from TRBV9 and TRBJ2-3; D might be TRBD2 (5 bases). This TCR was recovered from a female donor of 60 years or more with stage I lung adenocarcinoma. This specimen was peripheral blood, taken before any cancer treatment. CDR3: CASSVLGTRGDTQYF. In DNA, the CDR3 is TGTGCCAGCAGCGTTTTGGGAACTAGAGGGGATACGCAGTATTTT.